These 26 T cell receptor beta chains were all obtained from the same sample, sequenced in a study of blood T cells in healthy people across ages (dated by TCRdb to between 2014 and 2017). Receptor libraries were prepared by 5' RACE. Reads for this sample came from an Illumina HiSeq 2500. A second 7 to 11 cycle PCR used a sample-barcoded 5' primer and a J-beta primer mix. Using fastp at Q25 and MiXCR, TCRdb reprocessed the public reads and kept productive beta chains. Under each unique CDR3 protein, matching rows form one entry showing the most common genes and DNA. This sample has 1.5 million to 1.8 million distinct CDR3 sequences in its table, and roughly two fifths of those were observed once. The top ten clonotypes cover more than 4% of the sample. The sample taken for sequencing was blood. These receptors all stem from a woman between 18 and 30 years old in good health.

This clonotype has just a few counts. In DNA form, the CDR3 reads TGTGCCAGCAGCTTAGAGTTAACGGGGATCCGCAATGAGCAGTTCTTC. Amino acids: CASSLELTGIRNEQFF. The chain uses TRBV7-3 and TRBJ2-1, with a weak D call TRBD2 (5 bases). Trimming removed 2 bases at V and 6 bases at J, with 17 bases between. This CDR3 region has 16 residues. Germline V gene lookup returns CDR1 SGHTA and CDR2 FQGTGA.

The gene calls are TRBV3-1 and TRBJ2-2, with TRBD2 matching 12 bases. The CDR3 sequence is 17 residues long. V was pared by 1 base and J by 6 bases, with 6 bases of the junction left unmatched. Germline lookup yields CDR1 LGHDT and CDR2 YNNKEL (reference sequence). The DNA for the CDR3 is TGTGCCAGCAGCCAAGTCCCTAGCGGGGGGGCCCCCGGGGAGCTGTTTTTT. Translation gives CASSQVPSGGAPGELFF.

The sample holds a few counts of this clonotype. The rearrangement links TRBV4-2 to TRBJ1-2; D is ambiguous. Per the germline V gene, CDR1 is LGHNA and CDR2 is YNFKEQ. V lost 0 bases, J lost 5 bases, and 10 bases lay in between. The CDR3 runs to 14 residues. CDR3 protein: CASSQDRTPYGYTF. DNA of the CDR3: TGTGCCAGCAGCCAAGACCGTACCCCTTATGGCTACACCTTC.

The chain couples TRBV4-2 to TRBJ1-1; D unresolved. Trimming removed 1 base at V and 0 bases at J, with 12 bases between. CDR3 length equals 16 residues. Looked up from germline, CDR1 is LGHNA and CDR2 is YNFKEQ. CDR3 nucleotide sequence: TGTGCCAGCAGCCAAGCGGCAACCGGGATGAACACTGAAGCTTTCTTT. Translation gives CASSQAATGMNTEAFF.

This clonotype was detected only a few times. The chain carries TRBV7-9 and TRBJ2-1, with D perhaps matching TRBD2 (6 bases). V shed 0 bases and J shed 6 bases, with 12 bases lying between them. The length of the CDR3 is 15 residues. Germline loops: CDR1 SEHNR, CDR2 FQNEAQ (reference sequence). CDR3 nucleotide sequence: TGTGCCAGCAGCTTAGCACTCTCGGGACTCAATGAGCAGTTCTTC. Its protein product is CASSLALSGLNEQFF.

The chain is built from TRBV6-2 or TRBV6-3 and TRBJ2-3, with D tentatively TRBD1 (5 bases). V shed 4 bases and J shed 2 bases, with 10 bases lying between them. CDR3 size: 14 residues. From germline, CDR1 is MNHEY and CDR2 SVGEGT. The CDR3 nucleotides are TGTGCCAGCAGTTGGAACAGGCTCACAGATACGCAGTATTTT. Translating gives CASSWNRLTDTQYF.

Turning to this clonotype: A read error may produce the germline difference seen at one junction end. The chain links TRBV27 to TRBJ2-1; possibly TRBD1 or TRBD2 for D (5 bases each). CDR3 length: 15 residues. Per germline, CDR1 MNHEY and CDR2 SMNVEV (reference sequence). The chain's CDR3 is CASSLEGSSYDEQFF. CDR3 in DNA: TGTGCCAGCAGTTTAGAGGGGAGCTCCTACGATGAGCAGTTCTTC.

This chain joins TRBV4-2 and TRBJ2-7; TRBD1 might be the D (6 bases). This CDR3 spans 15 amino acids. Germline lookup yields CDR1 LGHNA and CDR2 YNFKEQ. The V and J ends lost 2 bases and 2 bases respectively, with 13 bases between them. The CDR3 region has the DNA TGTGCCAGCAGCCAACCCGGACAGCTACCCTACGAGCAGTACTTC. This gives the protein CASSQPGQLPYEQYF.

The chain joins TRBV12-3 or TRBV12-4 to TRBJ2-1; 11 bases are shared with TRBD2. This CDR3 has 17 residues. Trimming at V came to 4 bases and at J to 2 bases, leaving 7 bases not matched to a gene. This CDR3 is CASSSGSGGVPYNEQFF. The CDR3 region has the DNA TGTGCCAGCAGTTCCGGTAGCGGGGGGGTGCCCTACAATGAGCAGTTCTTC.

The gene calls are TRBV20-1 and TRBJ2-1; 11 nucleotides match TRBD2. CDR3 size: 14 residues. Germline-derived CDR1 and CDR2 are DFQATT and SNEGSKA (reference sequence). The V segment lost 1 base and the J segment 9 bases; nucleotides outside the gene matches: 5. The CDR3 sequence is CSARVSGGAGEQFF. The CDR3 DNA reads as TGCAGTGCTAGAGTTAGCGGGGGGGCCGGTGAGCAGTTCTTC.

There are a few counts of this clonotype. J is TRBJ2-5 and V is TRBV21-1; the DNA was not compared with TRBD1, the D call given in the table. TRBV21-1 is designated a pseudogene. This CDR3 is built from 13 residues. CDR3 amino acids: CASKGENKETQYF. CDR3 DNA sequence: TGTGCCAGCAAAGGGGAAAACAAAGAGACCCAGTACTTC.

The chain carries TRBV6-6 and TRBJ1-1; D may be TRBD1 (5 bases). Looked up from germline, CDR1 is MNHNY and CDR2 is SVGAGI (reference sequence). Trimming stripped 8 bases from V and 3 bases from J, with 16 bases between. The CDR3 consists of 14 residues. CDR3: CASGPLGVHTEAFF. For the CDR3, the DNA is TGTGCCAGCGGACCCCTAGGGGTCCACACTGAAGCTTTCTTT.

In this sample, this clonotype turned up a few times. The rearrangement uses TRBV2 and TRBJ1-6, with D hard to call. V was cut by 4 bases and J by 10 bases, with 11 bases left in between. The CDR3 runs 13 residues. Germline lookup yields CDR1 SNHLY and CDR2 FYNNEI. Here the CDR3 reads CASSGSLLSPLHF. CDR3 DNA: TGTGCCAGCAGTGGCAGCCTACTATCACCCCTCCACTTT.

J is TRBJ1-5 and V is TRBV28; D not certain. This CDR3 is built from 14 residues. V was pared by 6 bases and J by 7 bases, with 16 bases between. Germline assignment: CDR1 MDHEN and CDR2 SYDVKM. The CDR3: CASSPYIGYQPQHF. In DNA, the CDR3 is TGTGCCAGCAGCCCATACATCGGGTACCAGCCCCAGCATTTT.

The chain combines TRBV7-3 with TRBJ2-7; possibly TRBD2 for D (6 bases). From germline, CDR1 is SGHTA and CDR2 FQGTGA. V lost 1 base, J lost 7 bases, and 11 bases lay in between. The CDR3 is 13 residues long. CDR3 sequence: CASSLSSGDEQYF. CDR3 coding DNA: TGTGCCAGCAGCTTAAGTAGCGGAGATGAGCAGTACTTC.

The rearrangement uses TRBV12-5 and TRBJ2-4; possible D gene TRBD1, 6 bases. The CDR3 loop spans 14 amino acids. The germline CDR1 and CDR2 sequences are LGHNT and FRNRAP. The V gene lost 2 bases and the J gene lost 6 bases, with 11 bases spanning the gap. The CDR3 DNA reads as TGTGCTAGTGGTTTGACAGGGACAAGAAACATTCAGTACTTC. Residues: CASGLTGTRNIQYF.

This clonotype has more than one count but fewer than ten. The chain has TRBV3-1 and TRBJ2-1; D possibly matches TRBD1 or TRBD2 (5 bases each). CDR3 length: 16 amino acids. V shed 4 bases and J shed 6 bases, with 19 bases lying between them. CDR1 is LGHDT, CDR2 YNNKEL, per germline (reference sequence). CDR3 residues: CASSRPYGTPGNEQFF. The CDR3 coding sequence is TGTGCCAGCAGCCGACCTTACGGGACGCCGGGCAATGAGCAGTTCTTC.

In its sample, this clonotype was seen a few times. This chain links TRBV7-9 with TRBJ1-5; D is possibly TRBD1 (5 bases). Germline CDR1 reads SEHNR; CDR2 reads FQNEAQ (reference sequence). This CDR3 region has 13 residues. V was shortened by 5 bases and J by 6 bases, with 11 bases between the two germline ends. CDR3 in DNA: TGTGCCAGCAGCCGAGCAGGGCGTCAGCCCCAGCATTTT. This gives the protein CASSRAGRQPQHF.

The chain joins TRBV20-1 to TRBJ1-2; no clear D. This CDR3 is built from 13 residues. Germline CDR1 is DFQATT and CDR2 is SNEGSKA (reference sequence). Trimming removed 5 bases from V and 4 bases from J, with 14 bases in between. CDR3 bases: TGCAGTGCTCCTTCGGTGTTAAGCTATGGCTACACCTTC. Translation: CSAPSVLSYGYTF.

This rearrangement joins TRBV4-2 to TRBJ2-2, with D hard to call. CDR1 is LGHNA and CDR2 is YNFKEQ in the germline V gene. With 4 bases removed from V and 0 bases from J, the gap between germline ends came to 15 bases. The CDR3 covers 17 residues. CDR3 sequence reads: CASSPRLAQTNTGELFF. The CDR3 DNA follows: TGTGCCAGCAGCCCCAGGCTGGCACAGACGAACACCGGGGAGCTGTTTTTT.

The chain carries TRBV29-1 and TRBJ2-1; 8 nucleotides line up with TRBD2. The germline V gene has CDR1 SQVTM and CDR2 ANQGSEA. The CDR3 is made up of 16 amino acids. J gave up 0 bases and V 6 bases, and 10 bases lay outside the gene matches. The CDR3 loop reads CSVLSGGSGSYNEQFF. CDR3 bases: TGCAGCGTACTCAGCGGGGGATCGGGCTCCTACAATGAGCAGTTCTTC.

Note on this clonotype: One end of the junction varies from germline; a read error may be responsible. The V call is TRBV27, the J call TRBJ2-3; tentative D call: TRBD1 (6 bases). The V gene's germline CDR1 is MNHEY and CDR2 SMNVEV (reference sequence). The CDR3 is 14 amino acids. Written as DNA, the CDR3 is TGTGTCAGCAGTATACAGGGAGTCCCAGATACGCAGTATTTT. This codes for CVSSIQGVPDTQYF.

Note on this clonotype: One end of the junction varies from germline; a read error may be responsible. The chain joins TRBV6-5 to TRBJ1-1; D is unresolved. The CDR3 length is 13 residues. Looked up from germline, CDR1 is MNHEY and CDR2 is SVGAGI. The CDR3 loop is CASSYSRVTETFF. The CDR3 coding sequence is TGTGCCAGCAGTTACTCGAGGGTCACTGAAACTTTCTTT.

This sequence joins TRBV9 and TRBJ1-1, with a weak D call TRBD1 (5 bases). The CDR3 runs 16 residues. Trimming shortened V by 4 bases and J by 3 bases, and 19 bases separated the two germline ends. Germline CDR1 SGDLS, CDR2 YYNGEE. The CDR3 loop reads CASSPRRGFGYTEAFF. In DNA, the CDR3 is TGTGCCAGCAGCCCTAGGCGGGGCTTCGGTTACACTGAAGCTTTCTTT.

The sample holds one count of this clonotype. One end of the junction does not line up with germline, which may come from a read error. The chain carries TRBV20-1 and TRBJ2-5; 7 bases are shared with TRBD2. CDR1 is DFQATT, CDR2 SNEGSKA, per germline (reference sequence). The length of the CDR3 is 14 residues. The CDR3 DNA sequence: TGCAATGCTAGAGATCGAGTGGGGGGGGAGACCCAGTACTTC. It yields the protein CNARDRVGGETQYF.

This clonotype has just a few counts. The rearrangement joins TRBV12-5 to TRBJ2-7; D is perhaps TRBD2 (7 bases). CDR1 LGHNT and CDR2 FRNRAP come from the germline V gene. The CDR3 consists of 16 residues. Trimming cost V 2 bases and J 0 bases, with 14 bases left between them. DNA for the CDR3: TGTGCTAGTGGTTTGACGCGGGGGCAGAGCTCCTACGAGCAGTACTTC. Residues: CASGLTRGQSSYEQYF.